This T cell receptor (beta chain) was identified in a study of technical replicates of blood from a few donors. In this sample, this clone turned up a few times. The CDR3 sequence is 12 residues long. Germline V gives CDR1 KGHSH, CDR2 LQKENI. V lost 4 bases to trimming and J lost 2 bases, with 5 bases between them. Repertoires were generated with immunoSEQ multiplex PCR, while TCRdb's copy carries only in-frame clones and drops some. The sample holds under 95,000 clones, just under 95% seen once. The chain links TRBV18 to TRBJ1-1; no firm D call. This TCR was recovered from a human donor in good health. Sequenced sample: T cells isolated from PBMCs. For the CDR3, the DNA is TGTGCCAGCTCACAGCCAAACACTGAAGCTTTCTTT. Its translation is CASSQPNTEAFF.